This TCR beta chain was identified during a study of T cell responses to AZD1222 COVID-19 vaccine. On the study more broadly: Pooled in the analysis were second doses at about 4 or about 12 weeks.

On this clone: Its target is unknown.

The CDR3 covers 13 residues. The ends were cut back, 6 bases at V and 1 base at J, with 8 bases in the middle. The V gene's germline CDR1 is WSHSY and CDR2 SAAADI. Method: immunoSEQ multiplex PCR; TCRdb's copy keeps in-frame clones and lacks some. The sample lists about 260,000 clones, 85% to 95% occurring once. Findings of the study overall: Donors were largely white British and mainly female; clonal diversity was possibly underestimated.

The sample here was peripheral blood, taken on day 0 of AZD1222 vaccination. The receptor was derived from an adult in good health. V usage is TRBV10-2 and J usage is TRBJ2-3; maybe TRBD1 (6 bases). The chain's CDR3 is CASRDSGTDTQYF. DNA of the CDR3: TGCGCCAGCAGGGACAGCGGCACAGATACGCAGTATTTT.